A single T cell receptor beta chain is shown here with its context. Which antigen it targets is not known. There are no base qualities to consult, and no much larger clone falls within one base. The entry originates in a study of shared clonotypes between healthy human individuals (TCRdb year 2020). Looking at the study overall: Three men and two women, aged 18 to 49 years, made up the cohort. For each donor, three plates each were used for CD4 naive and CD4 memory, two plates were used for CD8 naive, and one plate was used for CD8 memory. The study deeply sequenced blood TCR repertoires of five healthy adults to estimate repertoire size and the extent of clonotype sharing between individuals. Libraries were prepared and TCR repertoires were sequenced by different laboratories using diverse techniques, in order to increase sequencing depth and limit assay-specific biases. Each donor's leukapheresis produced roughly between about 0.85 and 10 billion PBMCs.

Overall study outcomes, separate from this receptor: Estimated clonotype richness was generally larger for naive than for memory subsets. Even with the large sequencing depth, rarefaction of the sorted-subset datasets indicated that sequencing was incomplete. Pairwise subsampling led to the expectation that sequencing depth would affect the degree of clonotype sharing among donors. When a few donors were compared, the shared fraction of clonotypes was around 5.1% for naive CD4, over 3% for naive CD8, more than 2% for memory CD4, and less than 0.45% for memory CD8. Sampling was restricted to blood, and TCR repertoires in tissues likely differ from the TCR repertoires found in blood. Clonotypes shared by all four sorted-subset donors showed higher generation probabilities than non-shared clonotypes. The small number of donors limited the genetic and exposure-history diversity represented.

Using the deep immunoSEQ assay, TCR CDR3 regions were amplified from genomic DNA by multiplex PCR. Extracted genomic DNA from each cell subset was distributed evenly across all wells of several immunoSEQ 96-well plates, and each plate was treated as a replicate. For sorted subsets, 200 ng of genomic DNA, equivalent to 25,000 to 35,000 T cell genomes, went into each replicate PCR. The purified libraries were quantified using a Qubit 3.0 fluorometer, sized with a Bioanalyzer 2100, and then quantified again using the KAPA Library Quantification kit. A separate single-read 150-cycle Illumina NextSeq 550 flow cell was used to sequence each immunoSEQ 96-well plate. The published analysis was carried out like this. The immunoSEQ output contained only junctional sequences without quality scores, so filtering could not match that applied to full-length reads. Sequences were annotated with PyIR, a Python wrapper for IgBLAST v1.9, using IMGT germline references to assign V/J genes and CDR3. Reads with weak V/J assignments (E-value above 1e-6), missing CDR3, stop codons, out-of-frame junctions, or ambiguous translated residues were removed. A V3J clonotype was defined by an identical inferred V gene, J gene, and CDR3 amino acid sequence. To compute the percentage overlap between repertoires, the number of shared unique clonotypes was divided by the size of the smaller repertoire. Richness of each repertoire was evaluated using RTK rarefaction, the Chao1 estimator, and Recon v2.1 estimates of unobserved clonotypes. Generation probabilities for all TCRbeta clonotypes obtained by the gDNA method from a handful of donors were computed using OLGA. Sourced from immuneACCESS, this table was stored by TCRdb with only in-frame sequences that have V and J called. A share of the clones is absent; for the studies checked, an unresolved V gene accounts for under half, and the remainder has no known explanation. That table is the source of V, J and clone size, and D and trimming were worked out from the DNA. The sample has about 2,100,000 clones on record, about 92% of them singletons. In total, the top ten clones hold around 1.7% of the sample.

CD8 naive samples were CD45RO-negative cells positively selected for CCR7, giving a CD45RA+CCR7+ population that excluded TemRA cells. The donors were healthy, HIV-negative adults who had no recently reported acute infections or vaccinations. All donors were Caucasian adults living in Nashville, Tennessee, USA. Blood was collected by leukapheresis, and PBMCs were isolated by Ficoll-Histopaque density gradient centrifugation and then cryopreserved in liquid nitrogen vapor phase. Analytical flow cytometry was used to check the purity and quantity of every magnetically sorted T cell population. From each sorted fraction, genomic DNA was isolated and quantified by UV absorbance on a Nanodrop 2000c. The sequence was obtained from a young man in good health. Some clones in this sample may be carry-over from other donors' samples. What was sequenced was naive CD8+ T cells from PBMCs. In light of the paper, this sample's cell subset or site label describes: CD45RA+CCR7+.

The CDR3 amino acid sequence is: CASSSTSDHSYEQYF. The nucleotide sequence is given as TGTGCCAGCAGCTCGACTAGCGACCACTCCTACGAGCAGTACTTC. This chain is built from TRBV5-4 and TRBJ2-7, with TRBD2 matching 8 junction bases. CDR1 and CDR2 are drawn from the germline V gene (reference sequence): SGHNT, YYREEE. Taken from cysteine to phenylalanine, the CDR3 has 15 residues. Only the CDR3 region is kept as DNA, spanning 45 bases read in frame from base 1. At the junction V is shortened by 3 bases and J by 0 bases; bases outside the gene matches: 5.